These 25 T cell receptor beta chains were sequenced from one sample in a study of Graves' ophthalmopathy and Graves' hyperthyroidism. Amplified material comprised TCR beta CDR3 regions derived from RNA transcripts. The workflow started with a first-round RT-PCR run with HTBI primers and then moved on to a second-round multiplex PCR. MiXCR, run by TCRdb on the multiplex PCR reads, gives a single entry per CDR3 protein. The sample includes some 350,000 distinct CDR3 sequences, roughly 17% of them seen just once. Sequencing was carried out using peripheral blood. These receptors came from an adult woman with stable Graves' hyperthyroidism.

The V and J genes are TRBV5-1 and TRBJ2-3, with 7 bases fitting TRBD2. V lost 0 bases and J lost 9; bases outside the gene matches: 7. The CDR3 loop spans 14 amino acids. In germline, CDR1 is SGHRS, CDR2 YFSETQ. DNA for the CDR3: TGCGCCAGCAGCTTGGCCGAGTCGGGAGGAACGCAGTATTTT. Translation: CASSLAESGGTQYF.

This clonotype was detected ten times or more. The rearrangement uses TRBV6-1 and TRBJ1-3, with D unresolved. V lost 7 bases, J lost 8 bases, and 9 bases lay in between. CDR3 size: 11 residues. Germline V lookup: CDR1 MNHNS, CDR2 SASEGT. The CDR3: CASTLGDTIYF. The CDR3 DNA follows: TGTGCCAGCACTCTTGGGGACACCATATATTTT.

The chain employs TRBV28 and TRBJ1-4; no reliable D call. The CDR3 has 16 residues. Germline values: CDR1 MDHEN, CDR2 SYDVKM. V lost 3 bases and J lost 0, with 11 bases in between. This CDR3 is CASSFRALATNEKLFF. DNA for the CDR3: TGTGCCAGCAGTTTTAGGGCCCTTGCAACTAATGAAAAACTGTTTTTT.

This clonotype has ten or more counts. One end of the junction fails to match germline, which may point to a read error. The V call is TRBV15, the J call TRBJ2-5; D is unclear. This CDR3 contains 8 residues. The germline V gene has CDR1 LNHNV and CDR2 YYDKDF (reference sequence). As DNA, the CDR3 is TGTGCCACCAGCAGAGACAAGTTC. Its translation is CATSRDKF. Drawing the rest from reference TRBV15 and TRBJ2-5, the complete variable domain is DAMVIQNPRYQVTQFGKPVTLSCSQTLNHNVMYWYQQKSSQAPKLLFHYYDKDFNNEADTPDNFQSRRPNTSFCFLDIRSPGLGDTAMYLCATSRDKFGPGTRLLVL.

This clonotype was seen repeatedly, ten times or more. This chain joins TRBV12-3 or TRBV12-4 and TRBJ1-2; 9 nucleotides agree with TRBD1. V gave up 5 bases and J gave up 7 bases; unmatched junction bases: 8. The CDR3 runs to 14 residues. This CDR3 is CASSPGQGPIGYTF. CDR3 in DNA: TGTGCCAGCAGTCCGGGACAGGGACCTATTGGCTACACCTTC.

This clonotype was picked up many times. The chain is built from TRBV12-3 or TRBV12-4 and TRBJ1-2; 8 positions match TRBD1. V was clipped by 8 bases and J by 4 bases; unmatched bases: 9. The CDR3 has 14 amino acids. The CDR3: CASWGTGLSYGYTF. The CDR3 bases are TGTGCCAGCTGGGGGACAGGCCTAAGCTATGGCTACACCTTC.

This clonotype was recorded at least ten times. The V call is TRBV25-1, the J call TRBJ2-7; 12 bases map to TRBD2. Germline V lookup: CDR1 MGHDK, CDR2 SYGVNS. The CDR3 has 19 amino acids. Unmatched junction bases numbered 16, after V lost 3 bases and J lost 4 bases. The CDR3 loop reads CASSDPASGRAGMAYEQYF. The CDR3 DNA reads TGTGCCAGCAGTGACCCCGCTAGCGGGAGGGCCGGTATGGCTTACGAGCAGTACTTC.

CDR3 residues: CASRPRDREQETQYF. In DNA form, the CDR3 reads TGTGCCAGTAGGCCCAGGGACAGGGAGCAAGAGACCCAGTACTTC. The chain links TRBV19 to TRBJ2-5; 9 positions agree with TRBD1. Germline assignment: CDR1 LNHDA and CDR2 SQIVND (reference sequence). V trimming: 6 bases; J trimming: 2 bases; junction bases outside the gene matches: 7. CDR3 length equals 15 residues.

Ten or more counts support this clonotype. The chain employs TRBV6-5 and TRBJ1-3; D is uncertain. CDR1 and CDR2 (germline): MNHEY, SVGAGI. The ends were cut back, 8 bases at V and 3 bases at J, with 14 bases in the middle. This CDR3 region has 14 residues. CDR3 region: CASRLTQNGNTIYF. DNA of the CDR3: TGTGCCAGCCGACTGACGCAGAATGGAAACACCATATATTTT.

There are many counts of this clonotype. J is TRBJ2-5 and V is TRBV25-1, with D possibly matching TRBD2 (6 bases). CDR3 length equals 13 residues. The ends were cut back, 3 bases at V and 4 bases at J, with 9 bases in the middle. The germline gives CDR1 MGHDK, CDR2 SYGVNS. The CDR3 nucleotides are TGTGCCAGCAGTGACGGAGGGAGAGAGACCCAGTACTTC. Its protein is CASSDGGRETQYF.

V usage is TRBV28 and J usage is TRBJ2-7; D unclear. This CDR3 has 13 amino acids. Germline lookup yields CDR1 MDHEN and CDR2 SYDVKM. The ends were cut back, 5 bases at V and 10 bases at J, with 18 bases in the middle. CDR3 sequence (DNA): TGTGCCAGCAGTCTTATGTATAGGGAAGATCAGTACTTC. Translation: CASSLMYREDQYF.

The table lists this clonotype with many counts. The chain employs TRBV7-2 and TRBJ2-7, with 10 bases fitting TRBD2. Germline V gene sequence: CDR1 SGHTA, CDR2 FQGNSA. The CDR3 length is 15 residues. With 2 bases clipped from V and 2 bases from J, the junction kept 3 bases outside the gene matches. This chain's CDR3 is CASSLTSGTPYEQYF. Here the CDR3 DNA reads TGTGCCAGCAGCTTAACTAGCGGGACCCCCTACGAGCAGTACTTC.

The gene calls are TRBV6-1 and TRBJ2-4; D remains ambiguous. CDR3 size: 14 residues. V was shortened by 6 bases and J by 8 bases, with 17 bases between the two germline ends. Per germline, CDR1 MNHNS and CDR2 SASEGT. The CDR3 DNA follows: TGTGCCAGCAGCGCCGAAAGGGCGATTGACATTCAGTACTTC. Protein: CASSAERAIDIQYF.

This clonotype has ten or more counts. The gene calls are TRBV12-3 or TRBV12-4 and TRBJ2-5, with 8 bases matching TRBD2. V lost 3 bases and J lost 5; bases outside the gene matches: 5. This CDR3 has 14 amino acids. For the CDR3, the DNA is TGTGCCAGCAGTTTTTGGGCTAGCGGGGAGACCCAGTACTTC. Protein product: CASSFWASGETQYF.

This clonotype appeared a few times. Possible read error: a much larger clone is one base away. The rearrangement uses TRBV2 and TRBJ2-7; the match to TRBD2 covers 7 bases. V trimming: 4 bases; J trimming: 6 bases; junction bases outside the gene matches: 9. The CDR3 consists of 14 residues. The V gene's germline CDR1 is SNHLY and CDR2 FYNNEI. The CDR3 loop is CASSVTSWRGEQYF. The CDR3 DNA follows: TGTGCCAGCAGTGTGACTAGCTGGAGAGGCGAGCAGTACTTC.

This rearrangement joins TRBV20-1 to TRBJ2-7, with no clear D. Deletions cut 6 bases from V and 1 base from J, with 7 bases between. CDR3 length: 11 amino acids. Germline-derived CDR1 and CDR2 are DFQATT and SNEGSKA (reference sequence). CDR3 bases: TGCAGTGCCGGAAGGTCCTACGAGCAGTACTTC. The encoded protein is CSAGRSYEQYF.

This clonotype came up once. The chain links TRBV28 to TRBJ1-6; 9 nucleotides align to TRBD1. The ends lost 6 bases at V and 7 bases at J; junction bases unmatched: 7. The CDR3 has 15 residues. Germline V gives CDR1 MDHEN, CDR2 SYDVKM. The CDR3 DNA is TGTGCCAGCAGCCCGGGGGGACAGGGAAATTCACCCCTCCACTTT. Protein: CASSPGGQGNSPLHF.

The chain links TRBV15 to TRBJ2-2; D ambiguous. The V and J ends lost 5 bases and 4 bases respectively, with 8 bases between them. Germline CDR1 LNHNV, CDR2 YYDKDF (reference sequence). The length of the CDR3 is 13 residues. The CDR3: CATSPLPTGELFF. The CDR3 coding sequence is TGTGCCACCAGCCCCTTACCCACCGGGGAGCTGTTTTTT.

The V gene is TRBV28, the J gene TRBJ2-4, with a weak D call TRBD2 (5 bases). The CDR3 is made up of 19 amino acids. Germline CDR1 is MDHEN and CDR2 is SYDVKM. V was trimmed by 4 bases and J by 1 base, leaving 23 bases between them. This CDR3 is CASSSPTGTAGRAKNIQYF. The CDR3 nucleotides read TGTGCCAGCAGTTCACCCACCGGTACGGCGGGCCGGGCCAAAAACATTCAGTACTTC.

This clonotype was counted at least ten times. The chain links TRBV28 to TRBJ1-1; D gene unclear. CDR3 length: 11 residues. Germline CDR1 and CDR2: MDHEN and SYDVKM. V lost 7 bases, J lost 1 base, and 4 bases lay in between. CDR3 DNA: TGTGCCAGCAAGCAGAACACTGAAGCTTTCTTT. Protein sequence: CASKQNTEAFF.

This clonotype has a count of ten or more. V is TRBV15 and J is TRBJ2-7; D remains unclear. CDR3 length: 13 residues. From germline, CDR1 is LNHNV and CDR2 YYDKDF (reference sequence). Deletions cut 0 bases from V and 7 bases from J, with 10 bases between. CDR3 DNA: TGTGCCACCAGCAGAGATGTGGGTCGGGAGCAGTACTTC. Translation gives CATSRDVGREQYF.

This clonotype was picked up many times. The chain is built from TRBV6-9 and TRBJ2-7; 7 nucleotides agree with TRBD1. From germline, CDR1 is MNHGY and CDR2 SVAAGI. The junction had 27 bases not matched to a gene; V was cut back by 1 base and J by 6 bases. CDR3 length: 21 amino acids. The CDR3 protein is CASSYLVVSIVRRDRGCEQYF. The CDR3, as DNA: TGTGCCAGCAGTTATTTAGTGGTCTCCATAGTTCGTCGGGACAGAGGTTGCGAGCAGTACTTC.

This clonotype was counted at least ten times. The CDR3 DNA reads TGTGCCAGCAGCGACCGCCTATTGAGCTCCTACGAGCAGTACTTC. Its protein is CASSDRLLSSYEQYF. This chain uses TRBV7-2 with TRBJ2-7; D not certain. Trimming shortened V by 5 bases and J by 0 bases, and 14 bases separated the two germline ends. The CDR3 consists of 15 residues. Germline V CDR1 and CDR2: SGHTA, FQGNSA.

This chain joins TRBV6-2 or TRBV6-3 and TRBJ2-5; 10 bases map to TRBD2. V lost 6 bases and J lost 1; bases outside the gene matches: 8. This CDR3 has 16 amino acids. Germline CDR1 is MNHEY and CDR2 is SVGEGT. The CDR3 here is CASSNSAGGPQETQYF. In nucleotides, the CDR3 is TGTGCCAGCAGCAACTCAGCGGGAGGGCCCCAAGAGACCCAGTACTTC.

This clonotype showed up many times. The chain combines TRBV6-1 with TRBJ1-1; maybe TRBD1 (5 bases). This CDR3 region has 15 residues. Deletions cut 11 bases from V and 3 bases from J, with 22 bases between. CDR1 and CDR2 (germline): MNHNS, SASEGT. The CDR3 here is CASTPRGREDTEAFF. For the CDR3, the DNA is TGTGCCTCGACACCCCGGGGCAGGGAGGACACTGAAGCTTTCTTT.